The clone carrying this T cell receptor (beta chain) has more than one count but fewer than ten. The data stem from a study of blood T cell repertoires in COVID-19. Profiling relied on immunoSEQ multiplex PCR, and the TCRdb table lists in-frame clones only, not all of them. The sample consists of tens of thousands of clones, about 86% of them appearing once. The CDR3 consists of 14 residues. Germline CDR1 is SGHRS and CDR2 is YFSETQ. V was trimmed by 1 base and J by 4 bases, leaving 11 bases between them. The origin of this receptor is a woman older than 75 in a cohort sampled during active or convalescent COVID-19. The sample comprised peripheral blood. The chain uses TRBV5-1 and TRBJ1-1; no firm D call. The CDR3 region has the DNA TGCGCCAGCAGCTTGAGCACAGCCTCCACTGAAGCTTTCTTT. Its translation: CASSLSTASTEAFF.